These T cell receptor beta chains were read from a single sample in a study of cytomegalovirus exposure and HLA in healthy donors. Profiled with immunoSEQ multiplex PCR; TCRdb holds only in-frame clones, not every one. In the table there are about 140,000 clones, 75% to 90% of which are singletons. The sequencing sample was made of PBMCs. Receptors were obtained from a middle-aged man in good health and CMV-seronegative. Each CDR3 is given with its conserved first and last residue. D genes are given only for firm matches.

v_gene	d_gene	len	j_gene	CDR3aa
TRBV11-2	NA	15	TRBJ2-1	CASSLRQSSSNEQFF
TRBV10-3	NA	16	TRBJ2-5	CAISEGRGLFGETQYF
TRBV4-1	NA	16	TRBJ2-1	CASSQQGKSSYNEQFF
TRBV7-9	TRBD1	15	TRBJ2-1	CASSFYNQGENEQFF
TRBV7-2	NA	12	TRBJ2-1	CASSSLKPEQFF
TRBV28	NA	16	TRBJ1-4	CASSLSGRQANEKLFF
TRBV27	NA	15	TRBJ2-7	CASSLRGAPSYEQYF
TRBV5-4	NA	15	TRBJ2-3	CASSLDPKISDTQYF
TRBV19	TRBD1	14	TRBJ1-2	CASRSTGGSYGYTF
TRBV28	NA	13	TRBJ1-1	CASSKTGHTEAFF
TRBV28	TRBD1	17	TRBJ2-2	CASSLNLGQRRTGELFF
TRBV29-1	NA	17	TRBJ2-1	CSVEVYRDTDSYNEQFF
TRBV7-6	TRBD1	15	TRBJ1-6	CASSLGQGSNSPLHF
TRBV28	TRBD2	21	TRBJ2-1	CASSSPIAGDLRPDKYNEQFF
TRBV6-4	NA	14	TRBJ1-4	CASSEGGRGEKLFF